This T cell receptor beta chain was sequenced in a study of post-analysis software for immune sequencing data. A word on this clonotype: Antigen unknown.

Study-wide results and limits: Significantly lower normalized Chao1 diversity was found in patients with multiple sclerosis relative to controls. Relative to controls, patients had a few TRBV segments at higher frequency, with TRBV5-6, TRBV5-1 and TRBV20-1 among these.

TCR beta cDNA libraries had unique molecular identifiers. A few hundred thousand cDNA molecules came from about 1 to 10 million T cells. Each CDR3 protein gets one entry after TCRdb re-called the PCR reads with MiXCR. The profile shows around 500,000 distinct CDR3 sequences, about a third of them singletons. The CDR3 is 15 residues long. Germline lookup yields CDR1 LGHDT and CDR2 YNNKEL (reference sequence). The sequenced sample was blood. The chain is built from TRBV3-1 and TRBJ2-4; D possibly corresponds to TRBD1 (5 bases). Judging by the DNA end, TRBJ2-7 fits better; the J call may be wrong. The sequence came from a girl aged 2 to 17 with multiple sclerosis. The CDR3 region is CASSQGLTASYEQYF. The CDR3 coding sequence is TGTGCCAGCAGCCAAGGGTTGACAGCGAGCTACGAGCAGTACTTC.